A single sample is the source of the 14 T cell receptor beta chains below, sequenced in a study of blood T cells in healthy people across ages. The authors ran a second PCR of 7 to 11 cycles using a sample-barcoded 5' primer and a J-beta primer mix. MiXCR, run by TCRdb on the 5' RACE reads, gives a single entry per CDR3 protein. This sample has about 1.4 million distinct CDR3 sequences, with around 59% found just once. The sequencing input was blood. The origin of the receptors is a man aged 18 to 30 in good health.

The V and J genes are TRBV2 and TRBJ2-4, with D unresolved. Germline CDR1 SNHLY, CDR2 FYNNEI. V lost 10 bases and J lost 1, with 8 bases in between. The CDR3 contains 12 residues. The CDR3 bases are TGTGCCATCCTAGATGCCAAAAACATTCAGTACTTC. Its translation is CAILDAKNIQYF.

This clonotype appeared a few times. The CDR3 loop is CASSSHYYHPSGSLHFFYEQYF. The CDR3 DNA reads TGTGCCAGCAGTTCCCATTACTATCATCCTAGCGGGAGCCTTCATTTTTTTTACGAGCAGTACTTC. This rearrangement joins TRBV27 to TRBJ2-7, with 10 bases aligning to TRBD2. V trimming: 4 bases; J trimming: 4 bases; junction bases outside the gene matches: 28. CDR1 MNHEY and CDR2 SMNVEV come from the germline V gene (reference sequence). The CDR3 sequence is 22 residues long.

The gene calls are TRBV4-1 and TRBJ2-5, with 9 bases that match TRBD1. Germline-derived CDR1 and CDR2 are MGHRA and YSYEKL. J lost 2 bases, V lost 0 bases, and 10 bases had no gene match. The CDR3 sequence is 18 residues long. CDR3 in DNA: TGCGCCAGCAGCCAAGAAGGGACTGGGACAGGGCGTCAAGAGACCCAGTACTTC. As protein: CASSQEGTGTGRQETQYF.

The rearrangement links TRBV10-3 to TRBJ1-2; TRBD1 is a possible D gene (5 bases). Germline V CDR1 and CDR2: ENHRY, SYGVKD. Trimming cost V 6 bases and J 5 bases, with 19 bases left between them. The CDR3 is 15 amino acids. Written as DNA, the CDR3 is TGTGCCATCAGGGACATTCTGGCAGACTTATATGGCTACACCTTC. The encoded protein is CAIRDILADLYGYTF.

This clonotype was observed a handful of times. V and J are TRBV20-1 and TRBJ2-5, with D perhaps given as TRBD1 or TRBD2 (5 bases each). The CDR3 is 13 residues long. Germline CDR1 is DFQATT and CDR2 is SNEGSKA (reference sequence). Trimming took off 1 base at V and 4 bases at J, with 10 bases between the two ends. This chain's CDR3 is CSARAGPTETQYF. CDR3 DNA: TGCAGTGCTAGAGCGGGACCCACAGAGACCCAGTACTTC.

The chain joins TRBV6-5 to TRBJ2-3, with 7 bases matching TRBD2. The CDR3 is made up of 16 amino acids. Trimming removed 1 base from V and 4 bases from J; junction bases left unmatched: 8. The germline gives CDR1 MNHEY, CDR2 SVGAGI. DNA for the CDR3: TGTGCCAGCAGTTACTGGACTAGTAGTTCCGCAGATACGCAGTATTTT. It yields the protein CASSYWTSSSADTQYF.

The chain employs TRBV4-3 and TRBJ1-4; D possibly corresponds to TRBD1 (5 bases). The ends were cut back, 3 bases at V and 6 bases at J, with 14 bases in the middle. This CDR3 comprises 15 residues. Germline V gene lookup returns CDR1 LGHNA and CDR2 YSLEER. Written as DNA, the CDR3 is TGCGCCAGCAGCCAGCGGGGGAGGGGCGATGAAAAACTGTTTTTT. Translation gives CASSQRGRGDEKLFF.

The rearrangement links TRBV4-3 to TRBJ1-2, with 9 bases lining up with TRBD1. The V gene end was trimmed by 0 bases and the J gene end by 5 bases; junction bases not matched to a gene: 7. CDR1 is LGHNA, CDR2 YSLEER, per germline. The CDR3 is 16 amino acids. As DNA, the CDR3 is TGCGCCAGCAGCCAAGACCGGGGACAGGGCCTGTATGGCTACACCTTC. It is translated as CASSQDRGQGLYGYTF.

The gene calls are TRBV15 and TRBJ2-7; TRBD1 matches 8 bases. V lost 1 base and J lost 4; bases outside the gene matches: 6. The CDR3 spans 15 residues. The germline V gene has CDR1 LNHNV and CDR2 YYDKDF (reference sequence). The CDR3 is CATSRVETGDYEQYF. DNA of the CDR3: TGTGCCACCAGCAGAGTGGAGACAGGGGATTACGAGCAGTACTTC.

This clonotype turned up a few times. This sequence joins TRBV4-1 and TRBJ2-7; D might be TRBD1 or TRBD2, each matching 5 bases. CDR3 size: 14 residues. From germline, CDR1 is MGHRA and CDR2 YSYEKL. Trimming pared 1 base from V and 3 bases from J, leaving 10 bases between. The CDR3 here is CASSQGGDGYEQYF. CDR3 nucleotide sequence: TGCGCCAGCAGCCAAGGTGGGGACGGCTACGAGCAGTACTTC.

This chain joins TRBV4-3 and TRBJ2-1; 15 nucleotides line up with TRBD2. CDR1 is LGHNA and CDR2 is YSLEER in the germline V gene. The ends lost 4 bases at V and 6 bases at J; junction bases unmatched: 7. This CDR3 has 17 amino acids. Written as DNA, the CDR3 is TGCGCCAGCAGCCTACATGCGGGACTAGCGGGGGGCAATGAGCAGTTCTTC. It is translated as CASSLHAGLAGGNEQFF.

The genes are TRBV4-1 and TRBJ2-2; 9 nucleotides align to TRBD1. The junction had 8 bases not matched to a gene; V was cut back by 8 bases and J by 4 bases. Per germline, CDR1 MGHRA and CDR2 YSYEKL. This CDR3 contains 15 residues. DNA for the CDR3: TGCGCCAGCGATGGGACAGGGCAAAGCACCGGGGAGCTGTTTTTT. This codes for CASDGTGQSTGELFF.

This clonotype was observed a few times. The rearrangement links TRBV20-1 to TRBJ2-7, with 11 nucleotides matching TRBD1. This CDR3 is 13 amino acids long. V was pared by 4 bases and J by 4 bases, with 3 bases of the junction left unmatched. The germline V gene has CDR1 DFQATT and CDR2 SNEGSKA (reference sequence). The CDR3 nucleotides are TGCAGTGCTACCGGGACAGGGGGTTACGAGCAGTACTTC. Residues: CSATGTGGYEQYF.

The chain uses TRBV20-1 and TRBJ1-2, with D maybe TRBD1 (5 bases). The CDR3 has 16 residues. CDR1 DFQATT and CDR2 SNEGSKA come from the germline V gene (reference sequence). V dropped 1 base and J dropped 8 bases, with 23 bases sitting between them. CDR3 bases: TGCAGTGCTAGAGCTCAACCCGGGACCCTAGGAGGCGGCTACACCTTC. Translation: CSARAQPGTLGGGYTF.